This T cell receptor (beta chain) emerged from a study of T cells in narcolepsy. For the study at large: Healthy controls were enrolled alongside patients with narcolepsy type 1 or type 2.

General study findings and limits: Autoreactive clone sequences were missing from some blood memory CD4+ repertoires. HCRT-specific and TRIB2-specific autoreactive clonotypes appeared among same-patient CSF and blood CD4+ clonotypes.

CDR1 is MNHEY, CDR2 SVGAGI, per germline. The V end was cut by 8 bases, the J end by 3 bases, with 11 bases between. This CDR3 contains 13 residues. Using immunoSEQ multiplex PCR, the repertoire was profiled, and TCRdb retains in-frame clones only, with some absent. Of tens of thousands of clones in the sample, around 78% were seen once. About this clone: No antigen is known for it.

V gene TRBV6-5 combines with J gene TRBJ1-3; TRBD1 is a possible D gene (6 bases). The sequence derives from a human donor with narcolepsy. Sequencing was performed on CD45RA- memory CD4+ T cells from PBMCs. The CDR3 coding sequence is TGTGCCAGCGGAACAGGGTTTGGAAACACCATATATTTT. Its protein is CASGTGFGNTIYF.